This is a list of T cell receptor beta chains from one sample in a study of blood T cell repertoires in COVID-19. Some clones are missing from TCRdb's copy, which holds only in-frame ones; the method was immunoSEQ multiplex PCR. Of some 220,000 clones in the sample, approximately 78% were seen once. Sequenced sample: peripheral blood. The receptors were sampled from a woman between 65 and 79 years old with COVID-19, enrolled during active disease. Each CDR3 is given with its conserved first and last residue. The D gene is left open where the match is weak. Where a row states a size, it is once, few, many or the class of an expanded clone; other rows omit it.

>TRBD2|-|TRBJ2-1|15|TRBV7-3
CASSPLAGAYNEQFF
TGTGCCAGCAGCCCACTAGCGGGGGCTTACAATGAGCAGTTCTTC
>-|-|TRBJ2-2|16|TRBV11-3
CASSLVGGSHTGELFF
TGTGCCAGCAGCTTAGTAGGTGGTAGCCACACCGGGGAGCTGTTTTTT
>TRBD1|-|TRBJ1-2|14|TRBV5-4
CASSLGQGNYGYTF
TGTGCCAGCAGCTTGGGACAGGGGAACTATGGCTACACCTTC
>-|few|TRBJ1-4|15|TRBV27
CASREGGTTNEKLFF
TGTGCCAGCCGGGAGGGGGGGACAACTAATGAAAAACTGTTTTTT
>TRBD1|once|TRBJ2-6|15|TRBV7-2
CASSEQGAGANVLTF
TGTGCCAGCAGCGAACAGGGGGCTGGGGCCAACGTCCTGACTTTC
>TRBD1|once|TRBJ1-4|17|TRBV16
CASSQPRADRGAEKLFF
TGTGCCAGCAGCCAACCGAGGGCTGACAGGGGCGCGGAAAAACTGTTTTTT
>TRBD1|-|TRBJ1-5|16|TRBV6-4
CASRSGQGYSNQPQHF
TGTGCCAGCAGGTCGGGACAGGGGTATAGCAATCAGCCCCAGCATTTT
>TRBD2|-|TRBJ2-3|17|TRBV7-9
CASSFGLAGPSTDTQYF
TGTGCCAGCAGCTTTGGGCTAGCGGGACCTAGCACAGATACGCAGTATTTT
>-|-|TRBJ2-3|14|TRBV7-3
CASSLASETDTQYF
TGTGCCAGCAGCTTAGCTAGCGAGACAGATACGCAGTATTTT
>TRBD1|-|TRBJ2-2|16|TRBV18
CASSPLEAGGAGELFF
TGTGCCAGCTCACCACTTGAGGCAGGGGGAGCCGGGGAGCTGTTTTTT
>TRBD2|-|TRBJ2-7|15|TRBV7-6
CASSLAGLATAEQYF
TGTGCCAGCAGCTTAGCAGGACTAGCGACGGCCGAGCAGTACTTC
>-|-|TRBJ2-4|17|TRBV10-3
CAISEPSGGLSKNIQYF
TGTGCCATCAGTGAGCCTTCTGGCGGTCTATCCAAAAACATTCAGTACTTC
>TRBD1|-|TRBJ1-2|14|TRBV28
CASSAGGELYGYTF
TGTGCCAGCAGCGCAGGGGGCGAGCTCTATGGCTACACCTTC
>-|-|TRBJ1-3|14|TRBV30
CAWSVGLVGNTIYF
TGTGCCTGGAGTGTGGGGCTTGTAGGAAACACCATATATTTT
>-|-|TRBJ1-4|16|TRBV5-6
CASSWRGTPLGEKLFF
TGTGCCAGCAGTTGGAGGGGAACACCCTTGGGGGAAAAACTGTTTTTT
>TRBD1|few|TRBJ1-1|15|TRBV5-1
CASSINTGTGSEAFF
TGCGCCAGCAGCATCAATACCGGGACAGGGTCTGAAGCTTTCTTT
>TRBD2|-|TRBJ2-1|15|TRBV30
CAWGGTSGVYNEQFF
TGTGCCTGGGGAGGTACTAGCGGGGTTTACAATGAGCAGTTCTTC
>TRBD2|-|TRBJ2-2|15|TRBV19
CASSTSGTRVGELFF
TGTGCCAGTAGTACTAGCGGGACTAGGGTAGGGGAGCTGTTTTTT
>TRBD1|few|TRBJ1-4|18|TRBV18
CASSPDRGREEANEKLFF
TGTGCCAGCTCACCGGACAGGGGGCGGGAAGAGGCTAATGAAAAACTGTTTTTT
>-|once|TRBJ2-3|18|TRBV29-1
CSGSPFHSSVEYADTQYF
TGCAGCGGTAGCCCGTTCCACTCAAGTGTGGAATACGCAGATACGCAGTATTTT
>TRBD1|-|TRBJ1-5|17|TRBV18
CASSSGTGAPQIEPQHF
TGTGCCAGCTCATCCGGGACAGGGGCCCCCCAAATTGAGCCCCAGCATTTT
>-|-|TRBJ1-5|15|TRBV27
CASSLDSVGNQPQHF
TGTGCCAGCAGTTTGGACAGTGTGGGAAATCAGCCCCAGCATTTT
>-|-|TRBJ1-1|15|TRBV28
CASSFGGSGKAEAFF
TGTGCCAGCAGTTTTGGGGGGTCTGGTAAAGCTGAAGCTTTCTTT
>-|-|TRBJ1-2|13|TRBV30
CACHQGPGVGYTF
TGTGCCTGTCACCAAGGCCCAGGGGTTGGCTACACCTTC
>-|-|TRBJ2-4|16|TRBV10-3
CAISDPQGLAKNIQYF
TGTGCCATCAGTGATCCTCAGGGACTAGCCAAAAACATTCAGTACTTC
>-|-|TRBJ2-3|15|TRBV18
CASSPPNGVRDTQYF
TGTGCCAGCTCACCACCGAACGGGGTAAGAGATACGCAGTATTTT
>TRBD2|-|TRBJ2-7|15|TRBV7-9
CASSLAAGGSDEQYF
TGTGCCAGCAGCTTAGCGGCTGGCGGGAGCGACGAGCAGTACTTC
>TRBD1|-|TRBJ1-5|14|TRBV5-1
CASSEGQSNQPQHF
TGCGCCAGCAGTGAGGGACAGTCCAATCAGCCCCAGCATTTT
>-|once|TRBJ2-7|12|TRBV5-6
CASSTGTFEQYF
TGTGCCAGCAGCACCGGTACCTTCGAGCAGTACTTC
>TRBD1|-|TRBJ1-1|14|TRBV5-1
CASSLQGAFMEAFF
TGCGCCAGCAGCTTGCAGGGGGCTTTTATGGAAGCTTTCTTT
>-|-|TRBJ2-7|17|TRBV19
CASSISGLLTIPYEQYF
TGTGCCAGTAGTATTAGCGGACTGCTTACCATCCCCTACGAGCAGTACTTC
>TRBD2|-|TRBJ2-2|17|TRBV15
CATSRDLAGGDTGELFF
TGTGCCACCAGCAGAGATCTAGCGGGAGGTGACACCGGGGAGCTGTTTTTT
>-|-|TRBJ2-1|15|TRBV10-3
CAISEELDGRNEQFF
TGTGCCATCAGTGAGGAGCTGGACGGGAGAAATGAGCAGTTCTTC
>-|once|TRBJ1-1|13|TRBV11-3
CASSINRGTEAFF
TGTGCCAGCAGCATAAACCGGGGCACTGAAGCTTTCTTT
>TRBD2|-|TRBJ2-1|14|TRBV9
CASSGTSGSLEQFF
TGTGCCAGCAGCGGGACTAGCGGGAGCCTTGAGCAGTTCTTC
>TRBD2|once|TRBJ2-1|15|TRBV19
CASRRGLAQNNEQFF
TGTGCCAGTAGAAGGGGACTAGCGCAGAACAATGAGCAGTTCTTC
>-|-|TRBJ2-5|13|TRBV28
CASRLQGEETQYF
TGTGCCAGCAGACTACAGGGCGAAGAGACCCAGTACTTC
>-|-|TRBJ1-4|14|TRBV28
CASSVDRINEKLFF
TGTGCCAGCAGCGTTGACAGGATTAATGAAAAACTGTTTTTT
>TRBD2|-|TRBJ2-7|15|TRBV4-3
CASSPQAGGVHEQYF
TGCGCCAGCAGCCCTCAAGCGGGAGGGGTCCACGAGCAGTACTTC
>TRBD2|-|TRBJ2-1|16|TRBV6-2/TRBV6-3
CASSPMPSGSYNEQFF
TGTGCCAGCAGTCCGATGCCTAGCGGCTCCTACAATGAGCAGTTCTTC
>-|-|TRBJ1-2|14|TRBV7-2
CASSPGRADYGYTF
TGTGCCAGCAGCCCCGGCAGGGCGGATTATGGCTACACCTTC
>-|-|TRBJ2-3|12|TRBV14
CASRPYTDTQYF
TGTGCCAGCAGACCCTACACAGATACGCAGTATTTT
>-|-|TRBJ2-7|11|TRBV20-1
CSATIGAALYF
TGCAGTGCAACCATCGGAGCGGCCCTGTACTTC
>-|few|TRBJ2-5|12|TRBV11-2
CASSPPGGTQYF
TGTGCCAGCAGCCCCCCCGGGGGGACCCAGTACTTC
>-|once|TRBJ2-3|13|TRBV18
CASSPPSVDTQYF
TGTGCCAGCTCACCACCATCTGTGGATACGCAGTATTTT
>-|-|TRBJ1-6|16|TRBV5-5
CASSLVWAQAYSPLHF
TGTGCCAGCAGCTTGGTCTGGGCTCAGGCCTATTCACCCCTCCACTTT
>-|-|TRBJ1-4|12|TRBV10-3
CAIRQENEKLFF
TGTGCCATCAGACAGGAGAATGAAAAACTGTTTTTT
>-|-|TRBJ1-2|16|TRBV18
CASSPQIIGLENGYTF
TGTGCCAGCTCACCACAAATAATCGGGTTGGAGAATGGCTACACCTTC
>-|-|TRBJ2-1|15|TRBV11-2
CASSPQTGSYNEQFF
TGTGCCAGCAGCCCTCAGACAGGCTCCTACAATGAGCAGTTCTTC
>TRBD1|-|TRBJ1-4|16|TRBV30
CAWSRFGQATNEKLFF
TGTGCCTGGAGCAGATTCGGACAGGCAACTAATGAAAAACTGTTTTTT
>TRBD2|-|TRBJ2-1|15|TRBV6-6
CASSRLAGGYNEQFF
TGTGCCAGCAGCAGACTAGCGGGAGGGTACAATGAGCAGTTCTTC